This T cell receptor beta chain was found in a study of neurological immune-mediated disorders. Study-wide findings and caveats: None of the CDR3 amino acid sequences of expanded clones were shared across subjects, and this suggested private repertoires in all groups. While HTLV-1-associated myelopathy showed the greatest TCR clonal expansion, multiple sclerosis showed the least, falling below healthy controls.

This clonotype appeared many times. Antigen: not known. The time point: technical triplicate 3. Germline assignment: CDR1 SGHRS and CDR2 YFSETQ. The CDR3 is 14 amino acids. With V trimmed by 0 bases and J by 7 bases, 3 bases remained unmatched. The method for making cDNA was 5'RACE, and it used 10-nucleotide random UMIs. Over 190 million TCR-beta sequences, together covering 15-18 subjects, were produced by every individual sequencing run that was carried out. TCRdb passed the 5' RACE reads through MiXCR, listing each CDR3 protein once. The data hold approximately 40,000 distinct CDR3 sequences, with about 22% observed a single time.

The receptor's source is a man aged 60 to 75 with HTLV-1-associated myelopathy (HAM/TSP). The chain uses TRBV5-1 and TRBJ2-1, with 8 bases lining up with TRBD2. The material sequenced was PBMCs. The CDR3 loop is CASSLGSSGNEQFF. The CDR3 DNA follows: TGCGCCAGCAGCTTGGGGTCTAGCGGGAATGAGCAGTTCTTC.